The 26 T cell receptor beta chains presented below share a single source sample, sequenced in a study of CXCR3-negative and CXCR3-positive naive CD8 T cells. Each TRB cDNA library was prepared by 5' RACE (with UMI labels). One entry per CDR3 protein, without DNA, is what TCRdb gives after re-calling the 5' RACE reads. The sample includes roughly 93,000 distinct CDR3 sequences. Study-wide findings and caveats: TRB CDR3s were more hydrophobic in CXCR3-positive than in CXCR3-negative naive cells.

Their specific antigens are unknown. The sample consisted of naive CXCR3+ CD8+ T cells from blood. Subset denoted: CD45RO-CCR7+CD27+CD95- naive CD8+ T cells expressing CXCR3 (TNR3+). The source is a human donor in good health. Some clones in this sample may be carry-over from other donors' samples.

The chain links TRBV28 to TRBJ1-1. The CDR3 length is 14 residues. Looked up from germline, CDR1 is MDHEN and CDR2 is SYDVKM. CDR3 loop: CASSLTTAGTEAFF. The complete variable domain, with remaining parts taken from reference TRBV28 and TRBJ1-1, reads DVKVTQSSRYLVKRTGEKVFLECVQDMDHENMFWYRQDPGLGLRLIYFSYDVKMKEKGDIPEGYSVSREKKERFSLILESASTNQTSMYLCASSLTTAGTEAFFGQGTRLTVV.

CDR3 protein: CASSSIGSGGADEQFF. This rearrangement joins TRBV7-3 to TRBJ2-1; TCRdb calls TRBD2, which cannot be checked without DNA. The CDR3 contains 16 residues. Germline CDR1 is SGHTA and CDR2 is FQGTGA.

The V gene is TRBV14, the J gene TRBJ2-7; TCRdb indicates TRBD2, and absent DNA this call remains unverified. Germline CDR1 is SGHDN and CDR2 is FVKESK. The CDR3 extends over 14 amino acids. The CDR3 sequence: CASSQDLSGYEQYF.

The rearrangement links TRBV29-1 to TRBJ2-3. The CDR3 consists of 14 residues. Germline CDR1 reads SQVTM; CDR2 reads ANQGSEA. CDR3 in amino acids: CSVDTVYSTDTQYF.

V usage is TRBV6-4 and J usage is TRBJ2-7; there is no DNA to check the TCRdb D call of TRBD1. The CDR3 length is 13 residues. In germline, CDR1 is MRHNA, CDR2 SNTAGT. The CDR3 is CASSRQGRYEQYF.

The chain has TRBV28 and TRBJ2-2; TCRdb gives TRBD1 as the D gene, but with no DNA this cannot be confirmed. Germline-derived CDR1 and CDR2 are MDHEN and SYDVKM. The CDR3 covers 16 residues. The CDR3 sequence: CASSPSRGGLAGELFF.

This chain connects TRBV3-1 to TRBJ2-1; the TRBD1 assignment by TCRdb is unverifiable without DNA. The germline CDR1 and CDR2 sequences are LGHDT and YNNKEL (reference sequence). This CDR3 comprises 15 residues. The CDR3 sequence: CASSQDRVRSNEQFF.

The chain's CDR3 is CASSSGTDTQYF. J is TRBJ2-3 and V is TRBV27. This CDR3 spans 12 amino acids. Per the germline V gene, CDR1 is MNHEY and CDR2 is SMNVEV (reference sequence).

The J gene is TRBJ2-5, the V gene TRBV29-1; TCRdb returns TRBD2, unconfirmable since there is no DNA. The length of the CDR3 is 15 residues. Germline CDR1 is SQVTM and CDR2 is ANQGSEA. The CDR3 protein is CSAVHPGLVWETQYF.

The rearrangement uses TRBV7-9 and TRBJ2-4; TCRdb names TRBD2, which stays unverified in the absence of DNA. This CDR3 region has 16 residues. Germline CDR1 SEHNR, CDR2 FQNEAQ (reference sequence). The CDR3 protein is CASSPRTSGAKNIQYF.

V is TRBV12-5 and J is TRBJ2-2. The length of the CDR3 is 11 residues. The germline gives CDR1 LGHNT, CDR2 FRNRAP. CDR3 protein: CASGISGELFF.

The V gene is TRBV7-9, the J gene TRBJ2-7; TCRdb indicates TRBD1, and absent DNA this call remains unverified. This CDR3 spans 14 amino acids. Germline loops: CDR1 SEHNR, CDR2 FQNEAQ (reference sequence). CDR3 amino acids: CASSAPRGSYEQYF. The whole variable domain, filled in from reference TRBV7-9 and TRBJ2-7, reads DTGVSQNPRHKITKRGQNVTFRCDPISEHNRLYWYRQTLGQGPEFLTYFQNEAQLEKSRLLSDRFSAERPKGSFSTLEIQRTEQGDSAMYLCASSAPRGSYEQYFGPGTRLTVT.

The chain links TRBV7-2 to TRBJ1-3. Germline CDR1 is SGHTA and CDR2 is FQGNSA. The CDR3 sequence is 14 residues long. The CDR3 reads CASSLPGPGNTIYF.

V and J are TRBV7-9 and TRBJ2-7. CDR3 size: 13 residues. Germline CDR1 and CDR2: SEHNR and FQNEAQ (reference sequence). This CDR3 reads CASSSPVTYEQYF.

The chain uses TRBV6-2 or TRBV6-3 and TRBJ2-1; no DNA is available, so the TRBD1 call from TCRdb remains unchecked. This CDR3 spans 14 amino acids. Germline loops: CDR1 MNHEY, CDR2 SVGEGT. The CDR3 reads CASSYGRVVYEQFF.

The rearrangement joins TRBV29-1 to TRBJ2-2; with no DNA, the TCRdb D assignment of TRBD1 cannot be verified. The CDR3 contains 14 residues. Per germline, CDR1 SQVTM and CDR2 ANQGSEA. CDR3 sequence: CSVETGTGVGELFF.

The chain is built from TRBV12-3 or TRBV12-4 and TRBJ2-7; the TRBD2 assignment by TCRdb is unverifiable without DNA. This CDR3 spans 14 amino acids. This chain's CDR3 is CASSVAGGSYEQYF.

The J gene is TRBJ2-1, the V gene TRBV6-2 or TRBV6-3; the TRBD2 assignment by TCRdb is unverifiable without DNA. Germline values: CDR1 MNHEY, CDR2 SVGEGT. This CDR3 spans 14 amino acids. CDR3 sequence: CASSYRAEGYEQFF.

This chain uses TRBV5-1 with TRBJ2-5; TCRdb calls TRBD1, which cannot be checked without DNA. This CDR3 is built from 15 residues. The germline gives CDR1 SGHRS, CDR2 YFSETQ. The chain's CDR3 is CASSFDRRQAETQYF.

The genes are TRBV7-2 and TRBJ2-7; TCRdb designates TRBD1, a call that cannot be tested without DNA. The CDR3 is 14 residues long. CDR1 and CDR2 from the germline V gene are SGHTA and FQGNSA. The CDR3 sequence is CASSLGDSSYEQYF. Variable domain in full (rest from reference TRBV7-2 and TRBJ2-7): GAGVSQSPSNKVTEKGKDVELRCDPISGHTALYWYRQSLGQGLEFLIYFQGNSAPDKSGLPSDRFSAERTGGSVSTLTIQRTQQEDSAVYLCASSLGDSSYEQYFGPGTRLTVT.

The chain couples TRBV27 to TRBJ1-2; TCRdb returns TRBD1, unconfirmable since there is no DNA. The CDR3 length is 14 residues. From germline, CDR1 is MNHEY and CDR2 SMNVEV (reference sequence). The CDR3 is CASSVGGGNYGYTF.

This rearrangement joins TRBV5-5 to TRBJ1-5. In germline, CDR1 is SGHKS, CDR2 YYEKEE (reference sequence). This CDR3 spans 18 amino acids. The CDR3 is CASSFAPFDGYSNQPQHF.

The chain couples TRBV29-1 to TRBJ2-3; TCRdb's assignment of TRBD1 cannot be checked, as there is no DNA. Germline CDR1 is SQVTM and CDR2 is ANQGSEA. The CDR3 loop spans 15 amino acids. This CDR3 reads CSVEGRGLSTDTQYF.

The genes are TRBV5-5 and TRBJ1-2; the TCRdb D gene call, TRBD1, has no DNA to confirm it. The CDR3 covers 15 residues. Germline V gene sequence: CDR1 SGHKS, CDR2 YYEKEE (reference sequence). CDR3 in amino acids: CASSPGQDFGYGYTF.

V gene TRBV12-3 or TRBV12-4 combines with J gene TRBJ1-5. The CDR3 has 13 residues. The CDR3 loop is CASSLVTNQPQHF.

The chain recombines TRBV12-3 or TRBV12-4 with TRBJ2-6; TCRdb's D call, TRBD2, is unchecked because there is no DNA. The CDR3 contains 16 residues. The CDR3 region is CASIHGGRVGANVLTF.